These 10 T cell receptor beta chains came from one sample sequenced in a study of graft-versus-host responses after intestinal transplantation. These receptors' antigens are unknown. Profiled with immunoSEQ multiplex PCR; TCRdb holds only in-frame clones, not every one. The table includes around 110,000 clones, 90% detected once. The input for sequencing was unstimulated CD4+ T cells sorted from spleen or lymph node cells, taken before intestinal transplant. These receptors came from a human donor who received an intestinal transplant.

This chain uses TRBV5-8 with TRBJ1-4; D is unresolved. The CDR3 consists of 15 residues. V shed 2 bases and J shed 0 bases, with 8 bases lying between them. Germline V gene sequence: CDR1 SGHTS, CDR2 YDEGEE. In DNA form, the CDR3 reads TGTGCCAGCAGCTTTCTCGGGACAACTAATGAAAAACTGTTTTTT. Translation gives CASSFLGTTNEKLFF.

The rearrangement joins TRBV30 to TRBJ1-2; TRBD1 agrees at 8 bases. The CDR3 contains 12 residues. Trimming at V came to 2 bases and at J to 4 bases, leaving 0 bases not matched to a gene. Per the germline V gene, CDR1 is GTSNPN and CDR2 is SVGIG (reference sequence). The chain's CDR3 is CAWSTGGYGYTF. In nucleotides, the CDR3 is TGTGCCTGGAGTACAGGGGGCTATGGCTACACCTTC.

The chain employs TRBV7-2 and TRBJ2-7; possible D gene TRBD1, 6 bases. The germline V gene has CDR1 SGHTA and CDR2 FQGNSA. The CDR3 totals 16 residues. V lost 1 base and J 2 bases, leaving 15 bases between the germline ends. This CDR3 is CASSLGVMAGAYEQYF. The CDR3 nucleotides read TGTGCCAGCAGCTTAGGAGTAATGGCAGGGGCCTACGAGCAGTACTTC.

V and J are TRBV28 and TRBJ2-7; 10 bases line up with TRBD2. The CDR3 loop spans 14 amino acids. CDR1 and CDR2 (germline): MDHEN, SYDVKM. V shed 10 bases and J 2 bases; nucleotides not matched to a gene: 8. CDR3 sequence: CATKGTSETYEQYF. As DNA, the CDR3 is TGTGCCACCAAGGGGACTAGCGAAACCTACGAGCAGTACTTC.

Concerning this clone itself: Other DNA sequences of this sample code for an identical CDR3. The chain employs TRBV18 and TRBJ1-2; the D gene is possibly TRBD1 (6 bases). This CDR3 has 12 amino acids. Between the trimmed V and J ends, which lost 3 bases and 8 bases, there was a span of 10 bases. CDR1 is KGHSH, CDR2 LQKENI, per germline. CDR3 amino acids: CASSPTGGGYTF. The CDR3 DNA is TGTGCCAGCTCACCGACGGGGGGCGGCTACACCTTC.

The CDR3 DNA reads as TGTGCCAGCATTCCCGGGGATTCTTATAGCAATCAGCCCCAGCATTTT. Translated, it gives CASIPGDSYSNQPQHF. The genes are TRBV28 and TRBJ1-5; D ambiguous. The CDR3 spans 16 residues. Germline V gene lookup returns CDR1 MDHEN and CDR2 SYDVKM. The V end lost 7 bases, the J end lost 0 bases, and 16 bases lay between the germline ends.

This chain links TRBV5-1 with TRBJ1-1; D not certain. Looked up from germline, CDR1 is SGHRS and CDR2 is YFSETQ. Between the trimmed V and J ends, which lost 0 bases and 5 bases, there was a span of 11 bases. This CDR3 is 14 amino acids long. CDR3 loop: CASSLVSGSTEAFF. CDR3 bases: TGCGCCAGCAGCTTGGTATCCGGTTCGACTGAAGCTTTCTTT.

This clone showed up just once. The chain joins TRBV6-5 to TRBJ2-7, with D unclear. The germline V and J ends were trimmed by 5 bases and 3 bases, with 8 bases remaining between them. Germline lookup yields CDR1 MNHEY and CDR2 SVGAGI. This CDR3 is 12 amino acids long. The CDR3 is CASSERVYEQYF. The DNA for the CDR3 is TGTGCCAGCAGTGAACGAGTCTACGAGCAGTACTTC.

The genes are TRBV27 and TRBJ2-5; D is perhaps TRBD1 (6 bases). Trimming removed 6 bases at V and 5 bases at J, with 16 bases between. The CDR3 length is 14 residues. Per the germline V gene, CDR1 is MNHEY and CDR2 is SMNVEV (reference sequence). The CDR3 sequence is CASRTTGRGETQYF. The CDR3 coding sequence is TGTGCCAGCAGAACAACAGGGCGAGGGGAGACCCAGTACTTC.

The chain links TRBV19 to TRBJ2-7; possible D gene TRBD1, 6 bases. The CDR3 is 15 amino acids. Between the trimmed V and J ends, which lost 0 bases and 3 bases, there was a span of 12 bases. The germline CDR1 and CDR2 sequences are LNHDA and SQIVND (reference sequence). The CDR3 spells CASSIDRTAIYEQYF. As DNA, the CDR3 is TGTGCCAGTAGTATAGACCGGACAGCGATCTACGAGCAGTACTTC.